This TCR beta chain originates from a study of shared clonotypes between healthy human individuals. Study-wide findings and caveats: Relative to clonotypes present in all four donors, those not shared had lower generation probabilities.

Looked up from germline, CDR1 is WSHSY and CDR2 is SAAADI. The CDR3 runs 15 residues. The V end lost 0 bases, the J end lost 4 bases, and 12 bases lay between the germline ends. Donors, without exception, were Caucasian adults residing in Nashville, Tennessee. CD45RA+ naive and CD45RA-negative memory subsets were separated from CD4+ cells. A note on this clone: As yet, its antigen is unknown.

Some clones are missing from TCRdb's copy, which holds only in-frame ones; the method was immunoSEQ multiplex PCR. The sample lists hundreds of thousands of clones; around 73% were seen once. This chain joins TRBV10-2 and TRBJ1-1, with a possible D match to TRBD1 (5 bases). The source material was memory CD4+ T cells sorted from blood. Documented subset: CD45RA-negative fraction. This TCR was recovered from a woman aged 25 to 39 in good health. DNA of the CDR3: TGCGCCAGCAGTGAGTCGCGGGGGATCCCCACTGAAGCTTTCTTT. Amino acids: CASSESRGIPTEAFF.